Detailed here is one T cell receptor (beta chain). The DNA ends 3 residues before the CDR3 does, and the rest of the CDR3 is filled in from the germline J gene. The germline gives CDR1 SGHTA, CDR2 FQGNSA. CDR3 length: 14 residues. Some clones are missing from TCRdb's copy, which holds only in-frame ones; the method was immunoSEQ multiplex PCR. There are 35,000 to 45,000 clones in the sample, with 4.5% to 6% held by the top ten. The sample is drawn from a study of T cells in women clearing cervical HPV infection. About the study: Donors had HPV16-related CIN3 or worse; 2 had invasive cancer. Blood came at first lesion visit for cases, post-clearance for controls.

MY09/MY11 PCR detected cervical HPV DNA; dot-blot assigned genotypes. The J gene is TRBJ2-2, the V gene TRBV7-2; D unclear. Sequencing was carried out using blood buffy coat. This TCR was recovered from a woman aged 18 to 75 with a cervical HPV16 infection that either progressed to CIN3+ or cleared (not recorded which). CDR3 DNA, as far as it was read: TGTGCCAGCAGCTTGAACAGTAATAATTCACCG. Protein: CASSLNSNNSP. The full-length CDR3 reads as CASSLNSNNSPLFF. Drawing the rest from reference TRBV7-2 and TRBJ2-2, the complete variable domain is GAGVSQSPSNKVTEKGKDVELRCDPISGHTALYWYRQSLGQGLEFLIYFQGNSAPDKSGLPSDRFSAERTGGSVSTLTIQRTQQEDSAVYLCASSLNSNNSPLFFGEGSRLTVL.